This TCR beta chain came from a study of OX40 agonist ivuxolimab in advanced cancers. Looking at the study overall: It was permissible to have had prior anti-PD-1, anti-PD-L1 or anti-CTLA-4 therapy, and over 35% had some. Partial responses occurred in Three dose-escalation patients, one with hepatocellular carcinoma and two with cutaneous melanoma.

Patients were ineligible given autoimmune disease history or systemic immunosuppression. Germline CDR1 SGHVS, CDR2 FQNEAQ. The length of the CDR3 is 16 residues. Trimming left V 1 base short and J 0 bases short, with 7 bases between. Produced via immunoSEQ multiplex PCR; TCRdb's table is partial and in-frame only. The sample lists about 76,000 clones, roughly 85% occurring once. The specimen comprised CD4+ or CD8+ T cells sorted from blood, sampled in a trial of the OX40 agonist ivuxolimab. This TCR was recovered from an adult with an advanced solid tumor such as melanoma, head and neck, liver or kidney cancer. The gene calls are TRBV7-8 and TRBJ2-6; D might be TRBD1 (6 bases). The CDR3 DNA sequence: TGTGCCAGCAGCTTAGGGGACATCTCTGGGGCCAACGTCCTGACTTTC. Its protein is CASSLGDISGANVLTF.